This T cell receptor beta chain emerged from a study of shared clonotypes between healthy human individuals. Turning to this clone: The target antigen is unknown.

V trimming: 4 bases; J trimming: 7 bases; junction bases outside the gene matches: 4. Germline CDR1 SGHDT, CDR2 YYEEEE. The CDR3 consists of 13 residues. Findings and caveats of the study: Memory subsets generally showed lower estimated richness than naive subsets.

The authors loaded about 200 ng DNA, about 30,000 T cell genomes, into sorted-subset replicate PCRs. Clones were read by immunoSEQ multiplex PCR, and TCRdb kept only the in-frame ones, dropping some. The sample contains about 960,000 clones, 60% to 85% of which appear only once. Donors, healthy HIV-negative adults, lacked recent acute infections or vaccinations. The chain couples TRBV5-6 to TRBJ1-2; 10 bases are a match to TRBD1. The sequencing sample was made of memory CD4+ T cells sorted from blood. Subset of the sample: CD45RA-negative fraction. This clonotype originated in a man in his late teens or twenties in good health. DNA of the CDR3: TGTGCCAGCAGCCGACAGGGGGCGGGTGGCTACACCTTC. Its protein is CASSRQGAGGYTF. Full variable domain (missing parts from reference TRBV5-6 and TRBJ1-2): DAGVTQSPTHLIKTRGQQVTLRCSPKSGHDTVSWYQQALGQGPQFIFQYYEEEERQRGNFPDRFSGHQFPNYSSELNVNALLLGDSALYLCASSRQGAGGYTFGSGTRLTVV.